This TCR beta chain was identified in a study of long-term antiretroviral therapy in people with HIV (dated by TCRdb to between 2022 and 2023). Regarding the study in general: The earliest samples were collected about a decade before the 2015 WHO recommendation for immediate ART, when ART was typically delayed until CD4 counts fell. This retrospective serial study examined whether starting ART and sustained HIV suppression were associated with changes in the composition and diversity of the TRB repertoire in peripheral blood. A total of fewer than 250 cryopreserved PBMC samples came from 25 to 35 adults with confirmed HIV infection and were collected serially over a mean of around 6 years (range 1-12). Of the 25 to 30 participants with HIV, roughly twelve were female. No cross-contamination during QIAcube processing was shown when test extractions of a monoclonal T-cell line were performed alongside 30 to 40 polyclonal samples.

Participants were included only if at least one PBMC sample before ART initiation and at least two post-ART samples were available. Treatment was received in the United States of America by all participants with HIV. Before DNA extraction, cryopreserved samples of 1-10 million PBMC were thawed and washed. At the time of the earliest PBMC sample, participants with HIV were aged between about 20 and 54 years. PBMC samples from each participant spanned 1-4 timepoints before ART initiation and 2-8 timepoints after ART initiation, with a median of 7 samples. Serial HIV viral load, CD4+ T-cell count, ART history and demographic data were obtained for every participant. A Qiagen kit on a QIAcube was used to extract genomic DNA from unsorted PBMC, with samples processed in batches of 12. Including cysteine and phenylalanine, the CDR3 has 12 amino acids. Left in the record is the CDR3 DNA by itself, 36 bases read in frame from the first base. The junction carries 6 bases between V and J, which are trimmed by 4 bases and 3 bases respectively. CDR1 and CDR2 (SQVTM, ANQGSEA) derive from the germline V gene.

Results and caveats for the whole study, not just this receptor: At every time point, the repertoire was dominated by expanded TRB clones first identified before ART initiation, although this dominance fluctuated and, in many PLHIV, declined after ART. Because pre-ART samples had limited cell numbers, unsorted PBMC were profiled rather than sorted CD4+ and CD8+ T cells. Starting ART was linked to a significant rise in TRB diversity, yet even after long-term ART the diversity remained significantly lower than in transplant donor controls. Inferences about post-ART repertoire changes were limited because no data were available on ART adherence, viral resistance or therapy changes. CDR3 length ranges in HIV repertoires were narrower than in controls, and network structure suggested an antigen-experienced repertoire with only a slight naive shift after ART. Samples dated from the mid-2000s to the late 2010s, and the ART regimens used may be less effective than current ones. Because PBMC availability was limited, only the TCR beta chain was sequenced, with no alpha chain pairing.

The immunoSEQ hsTCRB v3.0 assay was used at survey level resolution to sequence the TRB variable region. A depth of roughly 40,000-50,000 T-cell genomes per sample was targeted for TRB sequencing. TRB libraries were pooled and sequenced on an Illumina MiSeq using a v3 150-cycle kit. On the study's bioinformatics: Repertoire analysis was performed in R inside a reproducible Nextflow workflow that covered QC, data transformation and analysis. Custom analyses were implemented in LymphoSeq2, an R package for AIRR-Seq data exploration. Four samples that yielded fewer than 5000 total TRB sequences were excluded, so that under 200 HIV repertoires were analyzed. Of the 188 retained HIV repertoires, roughly 61 were collected before and roughly 130 after ART initiation. Repertoires were downsampled to 5000 TRB nucleotide sequences, and summary statistics were averaged over 100 downsampling iterations. Only TRB sequences with CDR3 regions of at least seven amino acids were retained for analysis. Two measures captured diversity: a Shannon entropy-derived clonality score and the Gini coefficient. In repertoire networks, the top 5000 CDR3 amino acid sequences were linked whenever an edit distance of one separated two sequences. For TRB CDR3 amino acid sequences, GLIPH2 was used to predict antigen specificity groups and MHC restriction. To flag known CMV, EBV, HIV or tissue antigen associations, CDR3 amino acid sequences were matched against VDJdb and McPAS-TCR. Pre-ART, post-ART and control groups were compared with Wilcoxon signed-rank tests and Holm-Bonferroni correction. This is the immuneACCESS table as TCRdb keeps it, with only in-frame sequences that have V and J called. A part of the clones is gone; compared with another copy, unresolved V genes explain less than half, and the rest is unexplained. The DNA gave D and trimming, while V, J and clone size come from that table. The sample yields about 14,000 clones; about 77% were counted once. The ten biggest clones cover around 30% of the sample.

In its sample, this clone was seen a few times. The antigen it binds to is not known. The sample holds no much larger clone one base away, and base qualities are not on file. The sample here was unsorted PBMCs, taken 3.1 years after starting antiretroviral therapy. This receptor was taken from a man between 40 and 49 years old with HIV. The chain links TRBV29-1 with TRBJ2-2, with the D gene not clear enough to name. In nucleotide form, the sequence is TGCAGCGTTGCCCATGACACCGGGGAGCTGTTTTTT. Translated, this is CSVAHDTGELFF.